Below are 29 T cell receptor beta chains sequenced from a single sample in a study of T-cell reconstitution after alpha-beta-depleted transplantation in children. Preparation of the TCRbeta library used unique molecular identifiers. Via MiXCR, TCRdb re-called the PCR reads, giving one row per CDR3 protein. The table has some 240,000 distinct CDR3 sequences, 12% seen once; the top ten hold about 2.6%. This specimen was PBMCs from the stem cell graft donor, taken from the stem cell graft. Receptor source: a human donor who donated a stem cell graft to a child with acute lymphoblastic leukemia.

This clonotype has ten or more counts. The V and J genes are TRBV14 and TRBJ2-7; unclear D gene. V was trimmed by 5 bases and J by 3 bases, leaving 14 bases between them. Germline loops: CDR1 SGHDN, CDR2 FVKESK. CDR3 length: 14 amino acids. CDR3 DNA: TGTGCCAGCAGCGAACGCTTCGCCCTCTACGAGCAGTACTTC. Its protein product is CASSERFALYEQYF.

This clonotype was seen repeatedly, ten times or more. DNA for the CDR3: TGCGCCAGCAGCCCTTGGCCCTCCACCTACAATGAGCAGTTCTTC. Its protein is CASSPWPSTYNEQFF. The chain carries TRBV5-1 and TRBJ2-1, with no clear D. The CDR3 runs to 15 residues. The V end was cut by 4 bases, the J end by 2 bases, with 13 bases between. CDR1 is SGHRS, CDR2 YFSETQ, per germline.

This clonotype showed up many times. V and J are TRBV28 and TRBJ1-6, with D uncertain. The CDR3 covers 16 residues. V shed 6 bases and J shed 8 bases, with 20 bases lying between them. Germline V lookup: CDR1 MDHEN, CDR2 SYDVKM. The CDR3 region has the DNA TGTGCCAGCAGACTCCCCGACACGGCCTTGGATTCACCCCTCCACTTT. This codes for CASRLPDTALDSPLHF.

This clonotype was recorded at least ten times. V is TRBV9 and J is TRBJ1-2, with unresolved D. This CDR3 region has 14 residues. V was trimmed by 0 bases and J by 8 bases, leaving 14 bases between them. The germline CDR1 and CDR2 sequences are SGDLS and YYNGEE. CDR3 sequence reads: CASSVETSTQGYTF. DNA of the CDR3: TGTGCCAGCAGCGTAGAGACGTCCACTCAAGGCTACACCTTC.

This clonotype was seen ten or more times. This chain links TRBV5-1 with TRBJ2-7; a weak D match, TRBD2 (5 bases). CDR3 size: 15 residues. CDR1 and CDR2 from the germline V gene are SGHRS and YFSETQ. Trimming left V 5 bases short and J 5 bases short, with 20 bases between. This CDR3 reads CASRSPESGINEQYF. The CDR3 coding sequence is TGCGCCAGCAGGTCCCCCGAATCGGGGATAAACGAGCAGTACTTC.

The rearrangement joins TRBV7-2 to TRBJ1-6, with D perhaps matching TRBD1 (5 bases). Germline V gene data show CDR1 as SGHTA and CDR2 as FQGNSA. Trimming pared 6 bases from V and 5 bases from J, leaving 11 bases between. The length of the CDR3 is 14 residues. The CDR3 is CASRLGPNNSPLHF. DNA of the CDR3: TGTGCCAGCAGACTGGGACCAAATAATTCACCCCTCCACTTT.

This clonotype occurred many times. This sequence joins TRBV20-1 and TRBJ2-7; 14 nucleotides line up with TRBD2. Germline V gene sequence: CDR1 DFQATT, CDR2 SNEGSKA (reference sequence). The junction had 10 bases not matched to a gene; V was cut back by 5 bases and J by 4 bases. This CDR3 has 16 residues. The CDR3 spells CSAWSGTSGSAYEQYF. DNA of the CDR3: TGCAGTGCTTGGTCGGGGACTAGCGGGAGCGCGTACGAGCAGTACTTC.

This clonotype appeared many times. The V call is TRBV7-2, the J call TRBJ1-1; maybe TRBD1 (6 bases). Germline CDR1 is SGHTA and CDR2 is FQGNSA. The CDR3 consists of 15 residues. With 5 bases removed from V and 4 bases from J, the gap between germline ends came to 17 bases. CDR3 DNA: TGTGCCAGCAGCCCCCCCTTAGGGGGACTCACTGAAGCTTTCTTT. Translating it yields CASSPPLGGLTEAFF.

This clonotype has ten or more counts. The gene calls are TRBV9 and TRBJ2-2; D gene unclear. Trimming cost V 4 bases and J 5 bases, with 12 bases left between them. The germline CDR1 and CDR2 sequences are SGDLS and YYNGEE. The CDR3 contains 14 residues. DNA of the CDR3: TGTGCCAGCAGCCCCCAGTGGGGTACCGGGGAGCTGTTTTTT. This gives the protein CASSPQWGTGELFF.

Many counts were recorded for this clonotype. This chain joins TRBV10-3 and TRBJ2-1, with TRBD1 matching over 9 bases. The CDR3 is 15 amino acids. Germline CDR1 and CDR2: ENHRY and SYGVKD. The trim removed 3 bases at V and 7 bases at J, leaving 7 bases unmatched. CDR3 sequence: CAISEGQGSVNEQFF. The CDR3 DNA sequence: TGTGCCATCAGTGAAGGACAGGGGTCAGTTAATGAGCAGTTCTTC.

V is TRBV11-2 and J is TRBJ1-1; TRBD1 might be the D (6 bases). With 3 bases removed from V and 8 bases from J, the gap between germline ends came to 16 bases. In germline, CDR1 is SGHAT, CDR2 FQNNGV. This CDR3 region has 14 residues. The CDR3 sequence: CASSLGGGGGEAFF. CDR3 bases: TGTGCCAGCAGCTTGGGGGGAGGGGGGGGAGAAGCTTTCTTT.

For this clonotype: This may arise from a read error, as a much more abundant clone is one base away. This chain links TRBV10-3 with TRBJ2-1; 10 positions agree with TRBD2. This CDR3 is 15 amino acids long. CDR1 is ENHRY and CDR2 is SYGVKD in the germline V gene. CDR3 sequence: CAIKTAGGPDNELFF. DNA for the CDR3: TGTGCCATCAAAACAGCGGGAGGGCCGGACAATGAGCTGTTCTTC.

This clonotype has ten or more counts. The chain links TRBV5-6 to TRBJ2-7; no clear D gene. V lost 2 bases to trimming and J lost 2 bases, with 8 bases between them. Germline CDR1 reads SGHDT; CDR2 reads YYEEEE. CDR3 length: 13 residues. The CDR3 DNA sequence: TGTGCCAGCAGCTTTAGTTCGGCCTACGAGCAGTACTTC. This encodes CASSFSSAYEQYF.

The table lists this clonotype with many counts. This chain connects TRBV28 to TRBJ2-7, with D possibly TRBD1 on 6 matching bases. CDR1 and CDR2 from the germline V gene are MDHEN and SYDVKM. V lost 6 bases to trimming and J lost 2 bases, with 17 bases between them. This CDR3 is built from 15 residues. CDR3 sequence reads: CASSRTGTSTYEQYF. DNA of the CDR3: TGTGCCAGCAGCCGGACCGGGACATCTACCTACGAGCAGTACTTC.

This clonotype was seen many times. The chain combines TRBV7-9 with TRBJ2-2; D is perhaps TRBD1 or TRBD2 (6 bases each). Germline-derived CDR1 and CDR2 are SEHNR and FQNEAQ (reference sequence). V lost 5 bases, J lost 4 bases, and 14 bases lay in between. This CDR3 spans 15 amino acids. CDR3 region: CASSPGEGGTGELFF. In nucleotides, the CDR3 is TGTGCCAGCAGCCCCGGCGAGGGGGGCACCGGGGAGCTGTTTTTT.

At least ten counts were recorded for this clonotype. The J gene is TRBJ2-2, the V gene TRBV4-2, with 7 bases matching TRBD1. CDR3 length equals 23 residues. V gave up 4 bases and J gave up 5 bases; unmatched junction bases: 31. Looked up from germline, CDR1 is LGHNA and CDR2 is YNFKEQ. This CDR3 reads CASSPRFANSLNPKQGLTGELFF. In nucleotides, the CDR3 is TGTGCCAGCAGCCCAAGATTCGCCAACTCACTAAACCCTAAACAGGGGCTGACCGGGGAGCTGTTTTTT.

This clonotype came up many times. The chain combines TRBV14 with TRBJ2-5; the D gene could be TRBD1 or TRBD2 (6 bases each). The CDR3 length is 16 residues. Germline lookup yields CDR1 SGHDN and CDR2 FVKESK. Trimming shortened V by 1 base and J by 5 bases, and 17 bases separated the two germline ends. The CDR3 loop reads CASSQGRGTGTETQYF. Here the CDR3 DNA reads TGTGCCAGCAGCCAAGGAAGGGGAACAGGGACTGAGACCCAGTACTTC. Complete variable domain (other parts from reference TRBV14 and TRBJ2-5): EAGVTQFPSHSVIEKGQTVTLRCDPISGHDNLYWYRRVMGKEIKFLLHFVKESKQDESGMPNNRFLAERTGGTYSTLKVQPAELEDSGVYFCASSQGRGTGTETQYFGPGTRLLVL.

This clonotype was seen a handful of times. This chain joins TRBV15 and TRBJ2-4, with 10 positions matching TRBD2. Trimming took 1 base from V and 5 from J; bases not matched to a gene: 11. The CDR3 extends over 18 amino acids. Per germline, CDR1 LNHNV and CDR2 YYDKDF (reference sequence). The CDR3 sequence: CATSRGGLAGAGENIQYF. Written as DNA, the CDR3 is TGTGCCACCAGCAGAGGGGGGCTAGCGGGGGCCGGGGAAAACATTCAGTACTTC.

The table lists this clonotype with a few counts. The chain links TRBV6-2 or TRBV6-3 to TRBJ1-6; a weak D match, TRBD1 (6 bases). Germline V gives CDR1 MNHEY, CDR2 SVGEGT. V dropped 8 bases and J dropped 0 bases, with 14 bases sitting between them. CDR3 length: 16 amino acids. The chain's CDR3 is CASALTGSSYNSPLHF. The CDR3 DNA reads TGTGCCAGCGCGTTAACAGGGAGCTCCTATAATTCACCCCTCCACTTT.

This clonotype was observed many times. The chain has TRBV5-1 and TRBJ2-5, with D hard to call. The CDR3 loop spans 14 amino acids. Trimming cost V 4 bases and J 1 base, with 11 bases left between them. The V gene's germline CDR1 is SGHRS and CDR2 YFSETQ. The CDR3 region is CASSLISRQETQYF. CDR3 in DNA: TGCGCCAGCAGCCTCATCAGCCGCCAAGAGACCCAGTACTTC. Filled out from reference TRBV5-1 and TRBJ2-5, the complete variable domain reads KAGVTQTPRYLIKTRGQQVTLSCSPISGHRSVSWYQQTPGQGLQFLFEYFSETQRNKGNFPGRFSGRQFSNSRSEMNVSTLELGDSALYLCASSLISRQETQYFGPGTRLLVL.

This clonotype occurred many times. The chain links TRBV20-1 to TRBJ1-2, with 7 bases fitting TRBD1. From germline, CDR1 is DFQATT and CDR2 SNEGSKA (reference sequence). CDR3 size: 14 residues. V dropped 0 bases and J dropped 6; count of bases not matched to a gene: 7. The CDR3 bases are TGCAGTGCTAGAGATCTAGGGCAGGGGGATGGCTACACCTTC. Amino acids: CSARDLGQGDGYTF.

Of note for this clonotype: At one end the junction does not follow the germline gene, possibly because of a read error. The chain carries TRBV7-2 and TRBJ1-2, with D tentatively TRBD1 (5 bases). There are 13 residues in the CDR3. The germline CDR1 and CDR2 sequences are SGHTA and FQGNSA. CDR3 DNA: TGTGCCAGCAGCACTCAGGGAAACTATGGCTACCCCTTC. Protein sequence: CASSTQGNYGYPF.

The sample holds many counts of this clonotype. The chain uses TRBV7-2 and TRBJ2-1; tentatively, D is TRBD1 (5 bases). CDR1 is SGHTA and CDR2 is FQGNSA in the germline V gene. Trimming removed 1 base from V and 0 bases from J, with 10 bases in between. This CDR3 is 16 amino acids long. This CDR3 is CASSLVRDSSYNEQFF. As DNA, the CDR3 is TGTGCCAGCAGCTTAGTTCGAGACAGCTCCTACAATGAGCAGTTCTTC.

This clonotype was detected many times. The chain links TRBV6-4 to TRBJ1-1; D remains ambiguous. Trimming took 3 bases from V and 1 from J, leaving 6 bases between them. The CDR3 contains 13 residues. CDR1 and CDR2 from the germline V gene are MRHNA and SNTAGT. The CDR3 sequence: CASSERGNTEAFF. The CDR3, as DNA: TGTGCCAGCAGTGAGCGGGGGAACACTGAAGCTTTCTTT.

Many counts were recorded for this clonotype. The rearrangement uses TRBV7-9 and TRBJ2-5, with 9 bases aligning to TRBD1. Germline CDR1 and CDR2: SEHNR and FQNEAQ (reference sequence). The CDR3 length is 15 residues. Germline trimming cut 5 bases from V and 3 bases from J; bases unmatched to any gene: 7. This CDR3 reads CASSGYTGGEETQYF. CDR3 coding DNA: TGTGCCAGCAGCGGATACACAGGGGGCGAAGAGACCCAGTACTTC.

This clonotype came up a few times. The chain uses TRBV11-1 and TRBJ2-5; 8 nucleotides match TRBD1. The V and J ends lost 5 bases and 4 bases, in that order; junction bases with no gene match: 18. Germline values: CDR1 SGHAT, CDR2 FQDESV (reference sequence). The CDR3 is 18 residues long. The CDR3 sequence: CASSPNYGAYDRGETQYF. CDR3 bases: TGTGCCAGCAGCCCAAACTACGGCGCCTATGACAGGGGAGAGACCCAGTACTTC.

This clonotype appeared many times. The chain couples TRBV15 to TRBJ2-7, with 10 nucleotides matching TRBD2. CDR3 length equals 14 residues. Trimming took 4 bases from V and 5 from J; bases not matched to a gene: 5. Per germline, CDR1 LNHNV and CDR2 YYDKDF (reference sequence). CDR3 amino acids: CATSILAGVDEQYF. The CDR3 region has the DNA TGTGCCACCAGCATCCTAGCGGGAGTCGACGAGCAGTACTTC. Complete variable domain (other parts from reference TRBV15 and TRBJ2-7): DAMVIQNPRYQVTQFGKPVTLSCSQTLNHNVMYWYQQKSSQAPKLLFHYYDKDFNNEADTPDNFQSRRPNTSFCFLDIRSPGLGDTAMYLCATSILAGVDEQYFGPGTRLTVT.

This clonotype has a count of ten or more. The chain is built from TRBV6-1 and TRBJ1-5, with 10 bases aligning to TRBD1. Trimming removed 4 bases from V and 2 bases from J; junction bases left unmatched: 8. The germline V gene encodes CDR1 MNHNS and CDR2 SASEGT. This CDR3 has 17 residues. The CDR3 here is CASSGWDRGGGNQPQHF. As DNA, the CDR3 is TGTGCCAGCAGTGGGTGGGACAGGGGAGGAGGCAATCAGCCCCAGCATTTT.

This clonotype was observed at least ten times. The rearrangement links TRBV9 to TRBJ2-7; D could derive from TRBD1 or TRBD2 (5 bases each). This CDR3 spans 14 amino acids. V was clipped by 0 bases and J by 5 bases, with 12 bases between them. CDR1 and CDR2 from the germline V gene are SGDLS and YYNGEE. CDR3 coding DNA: TGTGCCAGCAGCGTAGGGGACGTGCGCCACGAGCAGTACTTC. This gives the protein CASSVGDVRHEQYF.